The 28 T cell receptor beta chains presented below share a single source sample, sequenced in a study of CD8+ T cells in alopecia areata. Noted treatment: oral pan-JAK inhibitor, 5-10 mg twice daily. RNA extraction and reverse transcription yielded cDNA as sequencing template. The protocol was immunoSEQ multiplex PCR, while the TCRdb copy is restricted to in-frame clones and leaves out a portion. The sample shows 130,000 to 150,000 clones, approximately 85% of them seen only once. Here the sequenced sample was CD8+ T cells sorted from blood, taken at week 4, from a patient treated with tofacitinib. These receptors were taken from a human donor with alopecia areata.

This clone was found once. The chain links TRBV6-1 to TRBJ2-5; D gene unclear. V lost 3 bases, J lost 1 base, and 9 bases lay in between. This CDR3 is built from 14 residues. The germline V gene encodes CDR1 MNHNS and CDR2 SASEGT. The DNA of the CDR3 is TGTGCCAGCAGTGATGAACGGATCCAAGAGACCCAGTACTTC. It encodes CASSDERIQETQYF.

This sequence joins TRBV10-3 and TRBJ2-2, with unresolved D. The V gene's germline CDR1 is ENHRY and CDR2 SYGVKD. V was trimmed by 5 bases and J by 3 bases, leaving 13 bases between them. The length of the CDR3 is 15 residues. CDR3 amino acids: CAISPGDIYTGELFF. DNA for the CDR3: TGTGCCATCAGTCCGGGCGACATATACACCGGGGAGCTGTTTTTT.

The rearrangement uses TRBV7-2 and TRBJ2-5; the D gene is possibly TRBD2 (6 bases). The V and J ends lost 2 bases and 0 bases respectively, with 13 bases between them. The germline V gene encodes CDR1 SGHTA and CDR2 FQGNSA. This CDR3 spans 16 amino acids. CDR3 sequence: CASSLRPWTNQETQYF. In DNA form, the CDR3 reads TGTGCCAGCAGCTTACGACCATGGACTAACCAAGAGACCCAGTACTTC.

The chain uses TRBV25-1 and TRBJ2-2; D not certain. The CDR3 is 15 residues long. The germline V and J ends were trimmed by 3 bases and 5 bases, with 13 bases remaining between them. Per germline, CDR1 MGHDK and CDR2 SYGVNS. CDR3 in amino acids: CASSELPSSTGELFF. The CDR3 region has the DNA TGTGCCAGCAGTGAGCTTCCTAGTTCTACCGGGGAGCTGTTTTTT. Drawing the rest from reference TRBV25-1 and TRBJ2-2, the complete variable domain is EADIYQTPRYLVIGTGKKITLECSQTMGHDKMYWYQQDPGMELHLIHYSYGVNSTEKGDLSSESTVSRIRTEHFPLTLESARPSHTSQYLCASSELPSSTGELFFGEGSRLTVL.

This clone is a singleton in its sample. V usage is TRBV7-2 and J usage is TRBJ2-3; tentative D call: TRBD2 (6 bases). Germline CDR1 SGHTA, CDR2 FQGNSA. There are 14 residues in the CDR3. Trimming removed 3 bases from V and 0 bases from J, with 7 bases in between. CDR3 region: CASSFGTSTDTQYF. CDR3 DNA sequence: TGTGCCAGCAGCTTTGGGACTAGCACAGATACGCAGTATTTT.

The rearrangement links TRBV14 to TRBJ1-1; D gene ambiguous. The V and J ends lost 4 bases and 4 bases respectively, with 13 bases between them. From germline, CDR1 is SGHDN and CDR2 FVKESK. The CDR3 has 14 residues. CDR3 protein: CASSPWGLFTEAFF. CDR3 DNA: TGTGCCAGCAGCCCTTGGGGTCTTTTCACTGAAGCTTTCTTT. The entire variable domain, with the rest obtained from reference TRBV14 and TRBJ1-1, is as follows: EAGVTQFPSHSVIEKGQTVTLRCDPISGHDNLYWYRRVMGKEIKFLLHFVKESKQDESGMPNNRFLAERTGGTYSTLKVQPAELEDSGVYFCASSPWGLFTEAFFGQGTRLTVV.

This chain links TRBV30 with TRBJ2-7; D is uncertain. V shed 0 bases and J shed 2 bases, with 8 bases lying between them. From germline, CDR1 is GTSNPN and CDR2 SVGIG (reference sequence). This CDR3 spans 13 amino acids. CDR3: CAWSVGRTYEQYF. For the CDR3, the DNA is TGTGCCTGGAGTGTGGGCCGTACCTACGAGCAGTACTTC.

The CDR3, as DNA: TGCGCCAGCAGCCAGCTCCATGGGCCGACAAGCTACGAGCAGTACTTC. It yields the protein CASSQLHGPTSYEQYF. The chain is built from TRBV4-1 and TRBJ2-7; D gene ambiguous. V gave up 3 bases and J gave up 3 bases, with 18 bases separating them. Germline V gene lookup returns CDR1 MGHRA and CDR2 YSYEKL. There are 16 residues in the CDR3.

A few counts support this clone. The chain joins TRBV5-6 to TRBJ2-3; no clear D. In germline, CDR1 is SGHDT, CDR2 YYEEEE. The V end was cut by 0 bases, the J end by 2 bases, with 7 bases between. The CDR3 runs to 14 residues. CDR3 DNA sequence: TGTGCCAGCAGCTTGGTTCGGACCACAGATACGCAGTATTTT. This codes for CASSLVRTTDTQYF. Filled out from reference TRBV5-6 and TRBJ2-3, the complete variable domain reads DAGVTQSPTHLIKTRGQQVTLRCSPKSGHDTVSWYQQALGQGPQFIFQYYEEEERQRGNFPDRFSGHQFPNYSSELNVNALLLGDSALYLCASSLVRTTDTQYFGPGTRLTVL.

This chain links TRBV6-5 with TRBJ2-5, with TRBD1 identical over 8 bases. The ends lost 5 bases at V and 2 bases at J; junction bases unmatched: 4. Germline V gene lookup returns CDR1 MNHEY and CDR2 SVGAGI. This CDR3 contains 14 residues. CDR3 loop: CASSGTGVQETQYF. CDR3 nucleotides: TGTGCCAGCAGTGGGACAGGCGTTCAAGAGACCCAGTACTTC.

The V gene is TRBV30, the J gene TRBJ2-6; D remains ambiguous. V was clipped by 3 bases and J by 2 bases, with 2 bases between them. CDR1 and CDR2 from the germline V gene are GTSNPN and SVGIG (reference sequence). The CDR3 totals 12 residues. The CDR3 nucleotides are TGTGCCTGGAGCCCTGGGGCCAACGTCCTGACTTTC. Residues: CAWSPGANVLTF.

The CDR3: CASSLGTTSSYNEQFF. The CDR3 DNA reads as TGTGCCAGCAGCTTGGGGACCACAAGCTCCTACAATGAGCAGTTCTTC. The chain has TRBV5-4 and TRBJ2-1; no definite D call. Trimming left V 0 bases short and J 0 bases short, with 10 bases between. The CDR3 spans 16 residues. Germline CDR1 and CDR2: SGHNT and YYREEE (reference sequence).

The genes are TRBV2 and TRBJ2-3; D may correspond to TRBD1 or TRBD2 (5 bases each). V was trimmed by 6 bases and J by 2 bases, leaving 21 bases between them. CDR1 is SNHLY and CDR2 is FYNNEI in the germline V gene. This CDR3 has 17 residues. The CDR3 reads CASSLGVALGTTDTQYF. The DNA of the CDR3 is TGTGCCAGCAGCTTAGGGGTGGCACTAGGAACCACAGATACGCAGTATTTT. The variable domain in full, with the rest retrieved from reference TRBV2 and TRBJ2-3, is EPEVTQTPSHQVTQMGQEVILRCVPISNHLYFYWYRQILGQKVEFLVSFYNNEISEKSEIFDDQFSVERPDGSNFTLKIRSTKLEDSAMYFCASSLGVALGTTDTQYFGPGTRLTVL.

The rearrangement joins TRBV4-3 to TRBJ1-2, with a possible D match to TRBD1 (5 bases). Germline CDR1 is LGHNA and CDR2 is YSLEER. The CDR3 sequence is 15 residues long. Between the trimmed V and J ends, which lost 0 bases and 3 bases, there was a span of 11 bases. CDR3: CASSQDTGTDYGYTF. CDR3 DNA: TGCGCCAGCAGCCAAGATACCGGGACGGACTATGGCTACACCTTC.

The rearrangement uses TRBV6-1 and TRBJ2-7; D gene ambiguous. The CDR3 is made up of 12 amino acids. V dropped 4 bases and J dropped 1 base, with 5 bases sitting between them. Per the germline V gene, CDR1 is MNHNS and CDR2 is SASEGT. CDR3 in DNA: TGTGCCAGCAGTGTTAGTTCCTACGAGCAGTACTTC. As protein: CASSVSSYEQYF.

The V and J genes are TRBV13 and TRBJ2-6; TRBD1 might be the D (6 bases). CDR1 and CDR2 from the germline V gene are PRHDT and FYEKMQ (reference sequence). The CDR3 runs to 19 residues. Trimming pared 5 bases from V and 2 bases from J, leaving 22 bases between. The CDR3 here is CASSLRQDSVLAGANVLTF. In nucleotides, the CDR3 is TGTGCCAGCAGCCTACGACAGGATTCGGTGCTTGCTGGGGCCAACGTCCTGACTTTC.

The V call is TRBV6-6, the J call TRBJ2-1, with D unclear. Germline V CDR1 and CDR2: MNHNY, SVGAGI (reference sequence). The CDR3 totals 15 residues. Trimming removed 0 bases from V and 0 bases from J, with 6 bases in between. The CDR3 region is CASSYSANSYNEQFF. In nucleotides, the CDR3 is TGTGCCAGCAGTTACTCCGCCAACTCCTACAATGAGCAGTTCTTC.

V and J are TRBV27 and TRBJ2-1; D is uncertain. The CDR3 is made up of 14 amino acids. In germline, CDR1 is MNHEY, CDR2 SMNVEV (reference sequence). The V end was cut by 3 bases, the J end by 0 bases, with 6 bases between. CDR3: CASSFKSSYNEQFF. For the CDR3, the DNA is TGTGCCAGCAGTTTTAAGAGCTCCTACAATGAGCAGTTCTTC.

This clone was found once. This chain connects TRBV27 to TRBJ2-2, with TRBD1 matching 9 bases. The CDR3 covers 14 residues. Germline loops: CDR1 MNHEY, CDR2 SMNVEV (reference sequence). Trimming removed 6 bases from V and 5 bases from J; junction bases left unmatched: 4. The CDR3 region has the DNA TGTGCCAGCAGCCTGACAGGGGGAACCGGGGAGCTGTTTTTT. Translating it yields CASSLTGGTGELFF.

CDR3 nucleotide sequence: TGCGCCAGCAGCTTGGGTACAGACACCGGGGAGCTGTTTTTT. Translated: CASSLGTDTGELFF. The chain joins TRBV5-1 to TRBJ2-2; no definite D call. Trimming stripped 0 bases from V and 3 bases from J, with 6 bases between. The CDR3 is made up of 14 amino acids. Germline V CDR1 and CDR2: SGHRS, YFSETQ.

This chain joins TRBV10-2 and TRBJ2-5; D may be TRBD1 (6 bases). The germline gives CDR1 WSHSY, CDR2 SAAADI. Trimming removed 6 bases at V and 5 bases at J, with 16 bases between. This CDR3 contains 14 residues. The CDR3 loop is CASRGQGALETQYF. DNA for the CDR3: TGCGCCAGCAGGGGACAAGGGGCGCTTGAGACCCAGTACTTC.

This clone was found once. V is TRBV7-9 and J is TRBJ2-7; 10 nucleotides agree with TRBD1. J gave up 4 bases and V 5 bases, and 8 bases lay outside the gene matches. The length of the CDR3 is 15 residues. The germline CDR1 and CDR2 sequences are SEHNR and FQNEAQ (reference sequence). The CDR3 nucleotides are TGTGCCAGCAGCCACCCGGGGGACAGGGGATACGAGCAGTACTTC. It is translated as CASSHPGDRGYEQYF.

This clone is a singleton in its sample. The DNA of the CDR3 is TGTGCCAGCAGCTCAGTTGGGGGAGGCACTGAAGCTTTCTTT. Protein: CASSSVGGGTEAFF. This rearrangement joins TRBV7-8 to TRBJ1-1, with a possible D match to TRBD1 (5 bases). Trimming removed 4 bases at V and 4 bases at J, with 13 bases between. The CDR3 totals 14 residues. Germline CDR1 reads SGHVS; CDR2 reads FQNEAQ.

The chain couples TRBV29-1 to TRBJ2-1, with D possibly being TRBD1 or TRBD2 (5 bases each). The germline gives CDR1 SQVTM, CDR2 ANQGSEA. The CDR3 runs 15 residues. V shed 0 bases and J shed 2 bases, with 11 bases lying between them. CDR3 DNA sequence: TGCAGCGTTGAAGATTTGGGGGACCCCTACAATGAGCAGTTCTTC. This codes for CSVEDLGDPYNEQFF.

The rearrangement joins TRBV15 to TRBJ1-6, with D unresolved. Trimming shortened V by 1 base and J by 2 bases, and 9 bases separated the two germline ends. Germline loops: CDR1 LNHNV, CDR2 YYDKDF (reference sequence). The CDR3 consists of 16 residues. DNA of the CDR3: TGTGCCACCAGCAGAGGCGATTTCCCCTATAATTCACCCCTCCACTTT. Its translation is CATSRGDFPYNSPLHF. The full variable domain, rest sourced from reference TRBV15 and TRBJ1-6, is DAMVIQNPRYQVTQFGKPVTLSCSQTLNHNVMYWYQQKSSQAPKLLFHYYDKDFNNEADTPDNFQSRRPNTSFCFLDIRSPGLGDTAMYLCATSRGDFPYNSPLHFGNGTRLTVT.

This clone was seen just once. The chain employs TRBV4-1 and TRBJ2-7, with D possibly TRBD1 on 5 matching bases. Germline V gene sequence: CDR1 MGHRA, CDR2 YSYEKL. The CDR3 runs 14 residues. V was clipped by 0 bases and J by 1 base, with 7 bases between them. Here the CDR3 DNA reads TGCGCCAGCAGCCAAGAACAGGTGTCCTACGAGCAGTACTTC. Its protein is CASSQEQVSYEQYF.

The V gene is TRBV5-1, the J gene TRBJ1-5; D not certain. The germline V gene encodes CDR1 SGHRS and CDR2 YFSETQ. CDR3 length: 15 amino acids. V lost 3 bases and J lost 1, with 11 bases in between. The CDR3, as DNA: TGCGCCAGCAGCTCCTCCGGGTTGAGCAATCAGCCCCAGCATTTT. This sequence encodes CASSSSGLSNQPQHF. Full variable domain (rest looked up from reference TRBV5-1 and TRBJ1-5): KAGVTQTPRYLIKTRGQQVTLSCSPISGHRSVSWYQQTPGQGLQFLFEYFSETQRNKGNFPGRFSGRQFSNSRSEMNVSTLELGDSALYLCASSSSGLSNQPQHFGDGTRLSIL.

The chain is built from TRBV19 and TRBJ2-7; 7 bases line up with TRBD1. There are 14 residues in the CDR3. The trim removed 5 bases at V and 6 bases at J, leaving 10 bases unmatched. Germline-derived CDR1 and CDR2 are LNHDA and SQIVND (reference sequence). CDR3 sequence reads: CASSRRQGDGEQYF. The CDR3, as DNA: TGTGCCAGTAGTCGGAGACAGGGAGACGGCGAGCAGTACTTC.